This T cell receptor (beta chain) was observed in a study of blood T cell repertoires in COVID-19. Study background: In each case, the material was cDNA or gDNA derived from T cells, B-cell-depleted T cells, or PBMCs.

The CDR3 runs 15 residues. Trimming removed 0 bases from V and 8 bases from J; junction bases left unmatched: 7. Germline assignment: CDR1 GTSNPN and CDR2 SVGIG (reference sequence). As handled by the study authors: Amplifying reference gene primers gave estimates of nucleated cell counts. Measured with immunoSEQ multiplex PCR; TCRdb has only the in-frame clones, and not every one. That table is the source of V, J and clone size, and D and trimming were worked out from the DNA. The sample includes some 400,000 clones, more than 75% of them seen just once. Donors of Cohort 3 who recovered were those that had two negative PCRs, clearance, or symptom resolution. A few counts support this clone.

The J gene is TRBJ1-2, the V gene TRBV30; 12 bases map to TRBD1. The sequencing sample was made of PBMCs or T cells enriched from blood (not recorded which). This clonotype was obtained from a man aged 25 to 40 who had recovered from COVID-19. CDR3: CAWSVGTGGAGGYTF. The CDR3 coding sequence is TGTGCCTGGAGTGTAGGGACAGGGGGCGCAGGGGGCTACACCTTC. The complete variable domain, with remaining parts taken from reference TRBV30 and TRBJ1-2, reads SQTIHQWPATLVQPVGSPLSLECTVEGTSNPNLYWYRQAAGRGLQLLFYSVGIGQISSEVPQNLSASRPQDRQFILSSKKLLLSDSGFYLCAWSVGTGGAGGYTFGSGTRLTVV.